Below, 5 T cell receptor beta chains from the same sample are listed, as sequenced in a study of blood T cell repertoires in COVID-19. Method: immunoSEQ multiplex PCR; TCRdb's copy keeps in-frame clones and lacks some. Counted here are about 200,000 clones, 90% to 95% occurring once; the ten biggest clones make up approximately 0.8%. Sequencing was done on a sample of peripheral blood. Every receptor here comes from a man aged 30 to 39 with COVID-19, enrolled during active disease.

DNA for the CDR3: TGTGCCAGTAGTTCTCAGACCGGGAAAGGCGGCTACACCTTC. Its protein product is CASSSQTGKGGYTF. The chain combines TRBV19 with TRBJ1-2, with unresolved D. Germline CDR1 LNHDA, CDR2 SQIVND (reference sequence). The CDR3 totals 14 residues. The V gene lost 5 bases and the J gene lost 8 bases, with 18 bases spanning the gap. Full variable domain (missing parts from reference TRBV19 and TRBJ1-2): DGGITQSPKYLFRKEGQNVTLSCEQNLNHDAMYWYRQDPGQGLRLIYYSQIVNDFQKGDIAEGYSVSREKKESFPLTVTSAQKNPTAFYLCASSSQTGKGGYTFGSGTRLTVV.

V is TRBV5-6 and J is TRBJ1-2; D might be TRBD1 (6 bases). The germline CDR1 and CDR2 sequences are SGHDT and YYEEEE. This CDR3 has 12 amino acids. Trimming left V 6 bases short and J 4 bases short, with 10 bases between. The CDR3 DNA sequence: TGTGCCAGCACCACGGACAGCTATGGCTACACCTTC. Amino acid sequence: CASTTDSYGYTF. Supplemented by reference TRBV5-6 and TRBJ1-2, the full variable domain reads DAGVTQSPTHLIKTRGQQVTLRCSPKSGHDTVSWYQQALGQGPQFIFQYYEEEERQRGNFPDRFSGHQFPNYSSELNVNALLLGDSALYLCASTTDSYGYTFGSGTRLTVV.

The rearrangement links TRBV13 to TRBJ1-1; weak D call: TRBD1 (6 bases). Between the trimmed V and J ends, which lost 5 bases and 3 bases, there was a span of 10 bases. Germline CDR1 PRHDT, CDR2 FYEKMQ (reference sequence). The CDR3 sequence is 13 residues long. CDR3 sequence (DNA): TGTGCCAGCAGCGCTCAGGGGTACACTGAAGCTTTCTTT. Protein: CASSAQGYTEAFF.

Of note for this clone: Other DNA sequences in the sample encode the same CDR3. J is TRBJ1-3 and V is TRBV11-2; unclear D gene. The CDR3 has 14 residues. V was cut by 1 base and J by 2 bases, with 6 bases left in between. Looked up from germline, CDR1 is SGHAT and CDR2 is FQNNGV. The CDR3 bases are TGTGCCAGCAGCTTAGGAGGTGCTGGAAACACCATATATTTT. Translated: CASSLGGAGNTIYF.

CDR3 in DNA: TGCAGCGTTGACGAGGACTCCTACAATGAGCAGTTCTTC. As protein: CSVDEDSYNEQFF. This sequence joins TRBV29-1 and TRBJ2-1, with D hard to call. CDR1 is SQVTM, CDR2 ANQGSEA, per germline. The CDR3 has 13 amino acids. Trimming cost V 3 bases and J 0 bases, with 6 bases left between them.